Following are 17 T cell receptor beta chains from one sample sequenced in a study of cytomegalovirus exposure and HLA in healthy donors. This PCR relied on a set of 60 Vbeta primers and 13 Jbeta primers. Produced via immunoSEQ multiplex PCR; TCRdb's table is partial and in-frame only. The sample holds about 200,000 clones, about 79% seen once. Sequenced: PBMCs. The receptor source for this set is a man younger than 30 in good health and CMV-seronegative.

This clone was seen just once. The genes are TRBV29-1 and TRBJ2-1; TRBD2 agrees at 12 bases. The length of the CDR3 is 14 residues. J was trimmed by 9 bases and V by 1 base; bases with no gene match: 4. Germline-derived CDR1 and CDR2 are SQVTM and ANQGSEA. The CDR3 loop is CSVEGTSGVVEQFF. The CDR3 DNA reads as TGCAGCGTTGAAGGGACTAGCGGGGTGGTTGAGCAGTTCTTC.

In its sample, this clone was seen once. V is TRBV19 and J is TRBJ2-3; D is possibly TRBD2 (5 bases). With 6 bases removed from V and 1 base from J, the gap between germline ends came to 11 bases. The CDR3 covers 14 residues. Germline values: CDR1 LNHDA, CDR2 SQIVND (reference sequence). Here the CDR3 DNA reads TGTGCCAGTAGCGGACTTCAGCGCACAGATACGCAGTATTTT. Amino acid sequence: CASSGLQRTDTQYF.

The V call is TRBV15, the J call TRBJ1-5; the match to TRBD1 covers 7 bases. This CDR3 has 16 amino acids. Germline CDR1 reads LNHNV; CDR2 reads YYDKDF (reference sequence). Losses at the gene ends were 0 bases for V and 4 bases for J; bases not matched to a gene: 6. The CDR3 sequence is CATSRDRSGGNQPQHF. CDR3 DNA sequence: TGTGCCACCAGCAGAGATCGGTCAGGGGGTAATCAGCCCCAGCATTTT.

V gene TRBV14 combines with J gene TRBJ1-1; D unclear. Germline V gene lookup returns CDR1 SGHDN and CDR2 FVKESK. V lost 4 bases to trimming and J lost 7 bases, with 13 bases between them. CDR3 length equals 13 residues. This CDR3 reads CASSLLGGSEAFF. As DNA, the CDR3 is TGTGCCAGCAGCCTCTTAGGAGGCAGTGAAGCTTTCTTT.

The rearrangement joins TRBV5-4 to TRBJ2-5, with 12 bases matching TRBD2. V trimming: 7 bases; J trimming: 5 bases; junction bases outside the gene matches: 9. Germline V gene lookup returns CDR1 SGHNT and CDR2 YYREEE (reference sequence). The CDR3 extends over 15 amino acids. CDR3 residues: CASSSGGALGETQYF. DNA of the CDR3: TGTGCCAGCTCTAGCGGGGGGGCTTTAGGTGAGACCCAGTACTTC.

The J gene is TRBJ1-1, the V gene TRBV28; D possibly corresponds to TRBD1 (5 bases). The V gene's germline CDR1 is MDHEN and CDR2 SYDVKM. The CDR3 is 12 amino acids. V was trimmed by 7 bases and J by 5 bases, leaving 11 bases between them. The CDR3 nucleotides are TGTGCCAGCACCGGGGAGGGGACTGAAGCTTTCTTT. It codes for CASTGEGTEAFF. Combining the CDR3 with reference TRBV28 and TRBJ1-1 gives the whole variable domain DVKVTQSSRYLVKRTGEKVFLECVQDMDHENMFWYRQDPGLGLRLIYFSYDVKMKEKGDIPEGYSVSREKKERFSLILESASTNQTSMYLCASTGEGTEAFFGQGTRLTVV.

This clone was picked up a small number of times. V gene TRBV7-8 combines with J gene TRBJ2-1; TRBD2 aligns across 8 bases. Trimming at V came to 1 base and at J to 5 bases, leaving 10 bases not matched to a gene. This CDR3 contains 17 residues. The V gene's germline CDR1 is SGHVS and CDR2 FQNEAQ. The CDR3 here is CASSLEVLPGGDNEQFF. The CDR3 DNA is TGTGCCAGCAGCTTAGAGGTTTTGCCCGGGGGGGACAATGAGCAGTTCTTC.

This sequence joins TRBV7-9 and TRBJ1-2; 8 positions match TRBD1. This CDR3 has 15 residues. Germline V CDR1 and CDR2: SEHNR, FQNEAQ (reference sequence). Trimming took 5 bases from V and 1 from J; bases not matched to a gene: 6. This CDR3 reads CASSTTGQVNYGYTF. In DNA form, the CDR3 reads TGTGCCAGCAGCACTACGGGACAGGTTAACTATGGCTACACCTTC. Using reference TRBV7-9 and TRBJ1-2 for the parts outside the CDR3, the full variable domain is DTGVSQNPRHKITKRGQNVTFRCDPISEHNRLYWYRQTLGQGPEFLTYFQNEAQLEKSRLLSDRFSAERPKGSFSTLEIQRTEQGDSAMYLCASSTTGQVNYGYTFGSGTRLTVV.

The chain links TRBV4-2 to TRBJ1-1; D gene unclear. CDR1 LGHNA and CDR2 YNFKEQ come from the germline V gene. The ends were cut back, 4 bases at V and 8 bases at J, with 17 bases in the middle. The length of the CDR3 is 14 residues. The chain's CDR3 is CASSPLEQRSEAFF. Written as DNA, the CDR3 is TGTGCCAGCAGCCCTTTAGAGCAGCGCTCAGAAGCTTTCTTT.

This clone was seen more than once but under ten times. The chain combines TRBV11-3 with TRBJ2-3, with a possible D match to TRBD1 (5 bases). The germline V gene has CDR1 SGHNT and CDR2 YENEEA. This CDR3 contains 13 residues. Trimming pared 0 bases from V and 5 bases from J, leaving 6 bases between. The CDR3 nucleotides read TGTGCCAGCAGCTTAGACCAGGGAGATACGCAGTATTTT. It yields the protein CASSLDQGDTQYF.

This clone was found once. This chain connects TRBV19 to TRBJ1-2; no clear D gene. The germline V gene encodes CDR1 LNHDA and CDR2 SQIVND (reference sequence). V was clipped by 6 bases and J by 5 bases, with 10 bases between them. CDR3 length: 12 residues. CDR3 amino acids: CASSTVGYGYTF. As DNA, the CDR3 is TGTGCCAGTAGCACAGTGGGTTATGGCTACACCTTC.

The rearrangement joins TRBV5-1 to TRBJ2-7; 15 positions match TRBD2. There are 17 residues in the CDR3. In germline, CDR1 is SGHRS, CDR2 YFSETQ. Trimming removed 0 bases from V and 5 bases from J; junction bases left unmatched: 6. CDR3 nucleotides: TGCGCCAGCAGCTTGGCGCGGACTAGCGGGGGGGCGAACGAGCAGTACTTC. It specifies CASSLARTSGGANEQYF.

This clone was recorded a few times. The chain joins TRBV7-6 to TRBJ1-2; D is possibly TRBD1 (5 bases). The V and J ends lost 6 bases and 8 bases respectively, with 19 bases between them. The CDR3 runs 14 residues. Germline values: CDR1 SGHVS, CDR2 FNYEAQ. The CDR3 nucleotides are TGTGCCAGCAGTCCAAACCCTGGGGGGATAGGCTACACCTTC. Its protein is CASSPNPGGIGYTF.

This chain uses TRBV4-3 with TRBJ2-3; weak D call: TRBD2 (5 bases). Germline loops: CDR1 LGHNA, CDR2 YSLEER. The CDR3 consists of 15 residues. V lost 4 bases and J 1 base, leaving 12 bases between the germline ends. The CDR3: CASSRGGGGTDTQYF. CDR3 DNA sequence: TGCGCCAGCAGCCGGGGTGGAGGAGGCACAGATACGCAGTATTTT.

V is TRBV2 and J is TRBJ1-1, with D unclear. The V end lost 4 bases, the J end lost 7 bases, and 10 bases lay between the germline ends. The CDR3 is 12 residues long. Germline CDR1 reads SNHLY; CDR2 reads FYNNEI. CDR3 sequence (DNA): TGTGCCAGCAGTGTGCAAGACATTGAAGCTTTCTTT. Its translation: CASSVQDIEAFF. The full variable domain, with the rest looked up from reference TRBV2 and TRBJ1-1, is EPEVTQTPSHQVTQMGQEVILRCVPISNHLYFYWYRQILGQKVEFLVSFYNNEISEKSEIFDDQFSVERPDGSNFTLKIRSTKLEDSAMYFCASSVQDIEAFFGQGTRLTVV.

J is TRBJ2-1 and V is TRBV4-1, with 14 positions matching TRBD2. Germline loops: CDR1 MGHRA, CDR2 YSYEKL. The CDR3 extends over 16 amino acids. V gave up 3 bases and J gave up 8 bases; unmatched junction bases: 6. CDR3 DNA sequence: TGCGCCAGCAGCCAGCAGGGACTAGCGGGAGTGGATGAGCAGTTCTTC. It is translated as CASSQQGLAGVDEQFF.

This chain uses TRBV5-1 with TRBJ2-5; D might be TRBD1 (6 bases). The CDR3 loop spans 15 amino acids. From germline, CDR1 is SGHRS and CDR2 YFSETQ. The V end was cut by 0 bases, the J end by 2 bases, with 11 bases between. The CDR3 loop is CASSLAGQTQETQYF. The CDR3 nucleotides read TGCGCCAGCAGCTTGGCGGGACAAACACAAGAGACCCAGTACTTC.